Sequencing of this T cell receptor (beta chain) was carried out in a study of CXCR3-negative and CXCR3-positive naive CD8 T cells. General study findings and limits: Naive cells with CXCR3 showed TRB CDR3s that were more hydrophobic than those in CXCR3-negative naive cells. The study found comparably high diversity in both naive subsets and much lower diversity in memory CD8+ cells. Naive CXCR3-positive and CXCR3-negative cells shared similar TRBV-TRBJ usage, unlike memory cells.

Approximately 270,000 cells per CD8+ T cell subset were flow-sorted in triplicate. A CD45RO-CCR7+CD27+CD95- profile was what naive CD8+ T cells displayed. About this clonotype: Its antigen is still unknown.

Germline V gene sequence: CDR1 MDHEN, CDR2 SYDVKM. The CDR3 runs to 14 residues. Via 5' RACE with UMI labels, TRB cDNA libraries were prepared. One entry per CDR3 protein, without DNA, is what TCRdb gives after re-calling the 5' RACE reads. The specimen's table records approximately 100,000 distinct CDR3 sequences. Sequencing used naive CXCR3+ CD8+ T cells from blood. Subset indicated: CD45RO-CCR7+CD27+CD95- naive CD8+ T cells expressing CXCR3 (TNR3+). The chain has TRBV28 and TRBJ2-5; checking the TCRdb D call of TRBD1 is not possible without DNA. The TCR sequence derives from a human donor in good health. Some clones in this sample may be carry-over from other donors' samples. This CDR3 reads CASSLSPPQETQYF.